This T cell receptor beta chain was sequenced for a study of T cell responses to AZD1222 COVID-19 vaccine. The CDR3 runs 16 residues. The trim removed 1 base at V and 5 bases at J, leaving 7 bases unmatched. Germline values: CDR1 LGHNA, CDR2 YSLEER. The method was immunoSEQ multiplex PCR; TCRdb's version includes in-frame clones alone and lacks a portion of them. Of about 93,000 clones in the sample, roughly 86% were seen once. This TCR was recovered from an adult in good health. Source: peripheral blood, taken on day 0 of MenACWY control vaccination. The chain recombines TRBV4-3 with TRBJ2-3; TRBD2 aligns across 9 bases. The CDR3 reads CASSQVERGAKDTQYF. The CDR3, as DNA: TGCGCCAGCAGCCAAGTAGAGCGGGGGGCGAAAGATACGCAGTATTTT.